A selection of T cell receptor beta chains follows, all from one sample in a study of technical replicates of blood from a handful of donors. The protocol was immunoSEQ multiplex PCR, while the TCRdb copy is restricted to in-frame clones and leaves out a portion. The top ten hold 5% of the sample, which has approximately 59,000 clones, approximately 83% seen once. Source material: PBMCs. These receptors originate from a human donor in good health. Some clones in this sample may be carry-over from other donors' samples. Both conserved end residues are part of each CDR3. A D gene is named only where the DNA matches it firmly. Expanded clones get a size class; other rows say once, few or many, or leave the size out.

D,size,V,J,DNA,CDR3
TRBD2,NA,TRBV5-1,TRBJ2-1,TGCGCCAGCAGCGGGGGACTAGCGACCTACAATGAGCAGTTCTTC,CASSGGLATYNEQFF
TRBD1,NA,TRBV7-7,TRBJ2-5,TGTGCCAGCAGCATGGACAGGTCGGAGACCCAGTACTTC,CASSMDRSETQYF
NA,once,TRBV7-9,TRBJ1-3,TGTGCCAGCAGCTTAGCGGGCCGAGGGTCGGGAAACACCATATATTTT,CASSLAGRGSGNTIYF
NA,once,TRBV9,TRBJ2-7,TGTGCCAGCAGCAAATGGGGAGGACCCCCCTACGAGCAGTACTTC,CASSKWGGPPYEQYF
TRBD1,NA,TRBV23-1,TRBJ1-6,TGCGCCAGCAGTCAACGGGAGACAGGGGCTTTACCCCTCCACTTT,CASSQRETGALPLHF
NA,once,TRBV6-5,TRBJ1-2,TGTGCCAGCAGCCCCGGATGGTCCGGAGGCTATGGCTACACCTTC,CASSPGWSGGYGYTF
NA,NA,TRBV21-1,TRBJ2-7,TGTGCCAGCAGCTTAGGACACCGTCTGTACGAGCAGTACTTC,CASSLGHRLYEQYF
NA,once,TRBV7-2,TRBJ2-2,TGTGCCAGCAGCCCTAGCTGGGGCGGGGCCGGGGAGCTGTTTTTT,CASSPSWGGAGELFF
NA,NA,TRBV18,TRBJ1-3,TGTGCCAGCTCCACCTCAAGGGGGATACTCGGAAACACCATATATTTT,CASSTSRGILGNTIYF
TRBD1,NA,TRBV5-1,TRBJ1-2,TGCGCCAGCAGCGTAACAGGGGTGGAATATGGCTACACCTTC,CASSVTGVEYGYTF
TRBD2,once,TRBV7-6,TRBJ2-3,TGTGCCAGCAGCCTAACGGGGACTAGCGGGAGGGCTGGAGATACGCAGTATTTT,CASSLTGTSGRAGDTQYF
NA,NA,TRBV5-6,TRBJ2-5,TGTGCCAGCAGCTTGGGACTAGTGGGTCGGGAGACCCAGTACTTC,CASSLGLVGRETQYF
NA,NA,TRBV4-1,TRBJ1-6,TGCGCCAGCAGCCAAGATACAACAGACGTTTATAATTCACCCCTCCACTTT,CASSQDTTDVYNSPLHF
NA,once,TRBV6-5,TRBJ2-7,TGTGCCAGCAGCCGGTTTGACGAGCAGTACTTC,CASSRFDEQYF
NA,NA,TRBV6-5,TRBJ2-7,TGTGCCAGCAGTCGCTCCGACCCTGGGCTCTACGAGCAGTACTTC,CASSRSDPGLYEQYF
TRBD1,NA,TRBV10-3,TRBJ1-2,TGTGCCATCAGTGACCCCGGGACAGGGAGCTATGGCTACACCTTC,CAISDPGTGSYGYTF
NA,few,TRBV4-3,TRBJ2-1,TGCGCCAGCAGCCAAGAAATTCGCAGCTCCTACAATGAGCAGTTCTTC,CASSQEIRSSYNEQFF
NA,NA,TRBV5-6,TRBJ1-2,TGTGCCAGCAGCTTGAGGGGAAAGCCCTATGGCTACACCTTC,CASSLRGKPYGYTF
TRBD2,once,TRBV30,TRBJ2-2,TGTGCCTGGACTGGGACTAGCGGGGCGAACACCGGGGAGCTGTTTTTT,CAWTGTSGANTGELFF
NA,NA,TRBV4-1,TRBJ2-5,TGCGCCAGCAGCCCACCAGGGGTGGAGACCCAGTACTTC,CASSPPGVETQYF
NA,NA,TRBV5-4,TRBJ2-7,TGTGCCAGCAGCTTGAGCACAGGATTCTACGAGCAGTACTTC,CASSLSTGFYEQYF
NA,NA,TRBV6-5,TRBJ1-5,TGTGCCAGCAGTTACTCGGGGAGAGGTCAGCCCCAGCATTTT,CASSYSGRGQPQHF
NA,once,TRBV7-3,TRBJ2-7,TGTGCCAGCAGCTTAACGGGTAGCCCGGGGGATTACGAGCAGTACTTC,CASSLTGSPGDYEQYF
TRBD1,once,TRBV7-6,TRBJ2-7,TGTGCCAGCAGCTCGGGACAGAGGGGCGAGCAGTACTTC,CASSSGQRGEQYF
TRBD1,NA,TRBV7-2,TRBJ2-1,TGTGCCAGCAGCACAGACAGGGGTGAGCAGTTCTTC,CASSTDRGEQFF
NA,NA,TRBV4-2,TRBJ2-3,TGTGCCAGCAGCGCCTCGGGGGACACAGATACGCAGTATTTT,CASSASGDTDTQYF
TRBD1,NA,TRBV30,TRBJ2-7,TGTGCCTGGAGGCCGGGACAGACCTACGAGCAGTACTTC,CAWRPGQTYEQYF
TRBD1,NA,TRBV27,TRBJ1-1,TGTGCCAGCAGCCCAGGGGGCATCACTGAAGCTTTCTTT,CASSPGGITEAFF
NA,NA,TRBV25-1,TRBJ2-1,TGTGCCAGCAGTGACCGAGGGGACATGGATGAGCAGTTCTTC,CASSDRGDMDEQFF
NA,NA,TRBV10-2,TRBJ2-2,TGCGCCAGCAGACAGGCCGCGACACCCGGGGAGCTGTTTTTT,CASRQAATPGELFF
NA,NA,TRBV7-2,TRBJ1-1,TGTGCCAGCAGCAGGGGGAACACTGAAGCTTTCTTT,CASSRGNTEAFF
NA,NA,TRBV1,TRBJ2-3,TGCACCAGCAGCCAAGAACGAGCGGGGGGGCCCGGTACGCAGTATTTT,CTSSQERAGGPGTQYF
TRBD1,NA,TRBV7-6,TRBJ1-3,TGTGCCAGCAGCGGGGGACAGGGAAACACCATATATTTT,CASSGGQGNTIYF
TRBD1,once,TRBV4-3,TRBJ1-6,TGCGCCAGCAGCCAATGGGACAGTAATTCACCCCTCCACTTT,CASSQWDSNSPLHF